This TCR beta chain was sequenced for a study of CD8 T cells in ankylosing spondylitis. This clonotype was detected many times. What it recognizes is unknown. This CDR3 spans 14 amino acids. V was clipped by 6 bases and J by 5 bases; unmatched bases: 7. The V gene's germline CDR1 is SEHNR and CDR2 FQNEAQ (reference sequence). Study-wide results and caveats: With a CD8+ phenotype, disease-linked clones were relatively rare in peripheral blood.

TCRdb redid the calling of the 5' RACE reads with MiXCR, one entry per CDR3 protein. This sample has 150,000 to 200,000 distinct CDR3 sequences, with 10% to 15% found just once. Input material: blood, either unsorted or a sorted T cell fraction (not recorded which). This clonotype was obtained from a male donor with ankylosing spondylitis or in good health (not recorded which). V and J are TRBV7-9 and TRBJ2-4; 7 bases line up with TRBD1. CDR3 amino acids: CASSLGQWENIQYF. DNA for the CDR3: TGTGCCAGCAGTTTGGGACAGTGGGAAAACATTCAGTACTTC.